This TCR beta chain was profiled in a study of technical replicates of blood from a handful of donors. In germline, CDR1 is SGHRS, CDR2 YFSETQ. V trimming: 4 bases; J trimming: 5 bases; junction bases outside the gene matches: 6. This CDR3 contains 14 residues. The table came from immunoSEQ multiplex PCR; TCRdb's copy has only in-frame clones and leaves some out. This table has tens of thousands of clones, approximately 97% appearing once. This rearrangement joins TRBV5-1 to TRBJ1-2, with TRBD1 matching 9 bases. The sequenced sample was T cells isolated from PBMCs. The clonotype was recovered from a human donor in good health. As DNA, the CDR3 is TGCGCCAGCAGCCAAGGGGGACAGGGTTATGGCTACACCTTC. Protein: CASSQGGQGYGYTF.